This T cell receptor (beta chain) was found in a study of blood T cell repertoires in COVID-19. Study at large: Sites across the United States, Italy and Spain contributed samples from acute and convalescent COVID-19. The analysed material was cDNA or gDNA that came from T cells, B-cell-depleted T cells, or PBMCs.

Using immunoSEQ multiplex PCR, the repertoire was profiled, and TCRdb retains in-frame clones only, with some absent. The data contain 120,000 to 150,000 clones, 89% of them singletons. The sequencing input was peripheral blood. The clonotype originates from a human donor in a cohort sampled during active COVID-19.

The CDR3 DNA reads as TGCGCCAGCAGCCCCCTTTCACAGGGGACAGATACGCAGTATTTT. This sequence encodes CASSPLSQGTDTQYF. The chain uses TRBV5-1 and TRBJ2-3, with TRBD1 matching over 7 bases. Germline V lookup: CDR1 SGHRS, CDR2 YFSETQ. The length of the CDR3 is 15 residues. The ends lost 4 bases at V and 3 bases at J; junction bases unmatched: 8.